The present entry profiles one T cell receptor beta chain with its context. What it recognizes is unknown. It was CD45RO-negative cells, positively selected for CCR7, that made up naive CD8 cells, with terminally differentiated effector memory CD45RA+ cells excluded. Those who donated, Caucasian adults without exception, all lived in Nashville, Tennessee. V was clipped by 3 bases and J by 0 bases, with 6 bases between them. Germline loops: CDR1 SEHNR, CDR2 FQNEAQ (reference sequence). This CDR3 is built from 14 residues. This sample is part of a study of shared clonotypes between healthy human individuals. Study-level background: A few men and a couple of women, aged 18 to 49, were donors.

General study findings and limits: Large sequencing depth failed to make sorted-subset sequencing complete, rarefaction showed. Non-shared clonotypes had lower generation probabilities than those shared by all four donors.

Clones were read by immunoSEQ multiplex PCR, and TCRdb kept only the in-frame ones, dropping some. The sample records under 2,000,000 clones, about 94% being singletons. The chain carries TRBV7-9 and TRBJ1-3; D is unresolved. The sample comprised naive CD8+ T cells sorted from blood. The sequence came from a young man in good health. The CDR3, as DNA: TGTGCCAGCAGCTTCCCCGACTCTGGAAACACCATATATTTT. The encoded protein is CASSFPDSGNTIYF.